One sample yielded the 29 T cell receptor beta chains listed below, sequenced in a study of T cells after yellow fever vaccination. TCRdb reanalysed the 5' RACE reads using MiXCR and keeps one entry per CDR3 protein. The sample lists roughly 120,000 distinct CDR3 sequences, 7.4% occurring once. Here the sequenced sample was CD4+ T cells sorted from PBMCs, taken 10 days after the first yellow fever vaccination. Receptors originate from a man younger than 35 who received the YFV17D yellow fever vaccine.

This clonotype was seen at least ten times. The chain links TRBV7-9 to TRBJ1-6, with D uncertain. The V and J ends lost 1 base and 7 bases respectively, with 11 bases between them. The CDR3 is 15 residues long. Per the germline V gene, CDR1 is SEHNR and CDR2 is FQNEAQ (reference sequence). This CDR3 reads CASSLVAQRNSPLHF. The DNA for the CDR3 is TGTGCCAGCAGCTTAGTTGCCCAGCGGAATTCACCCCTCCACTTT.

This clonotype was seen ten or more times. The chain is built from TRBV4-2 and TRBJ2-5; 7 bases are shared with TRBD2. Germline trimming cut 4 bases from V and 2 bases from J; bases unmatched to any gene: 10. CDR3 length equals 16 residues. Germline assignment: CDR1 LGHNA and CDR2 YNFKEQ. The CDR3 protein is CASSLPGGSGQETQYF. CDR3 nucleotides: TGTGCCAGCAGCCTCCCGGGGGGTAGCGGGCAAGAGACCCAGTACTTC.

This clonotype was detected ten times or more. V usage is TRBV5-4 and J usage is TRBJ2-5, with D perhaps given as TRBD1 or TRBD2 (5 bases each). CDR1 is SGHNT, CDR2 YYREEE, per germline (reference sequence). The germline V and J ends were trimmed by 0 bases and 5 bases, with 14 bases remaining between them. This CDR3 is 15 amino acids long. The CDR3 bases are TGTGCCAGCAGCTTGGCCGGGACCGAAAGGGAGACCCAGTACTTC. Its protein product is CASSLAGTERETQYF.

In its sample, this clonotype was seen a few times. The genes are TRBV5-4 and TRBJ2-1; a weak D match, TRBD2 (6 bases). This CDR3 spans 16 amino acids. Germline V gives CDR1 SGHNT, CDR2 YYREEE (reference sequence). Trimming removed 0 bases at V and 0 bases at J, with 10 bases between. For the CDR3, the DNA is TGTGCCAGCAGCTTGGGGGGGGTACGCTCCTACAATGAGCAGTTCTTC. Its translation is CASSLGGVRSYNEQFF.

In regard to this clonotype: This clone may be a read error of a much larger clone one base away. For the CDR3, the DNA is TGTGCCAGCAGCTTTAAGTACCTAAAGACCCAGTACTTC. This sequence encodes CASSFKYLKTQYF. The chain links TRBV5-8 to TRBJ2-5; D uncertain. This CDR3 has 13 residues. The germline V gene encodes CDR1 SGHTS and CDR2 YDEGEE. Trimming shortened V by 2 bases and J by 6 bases, and 11 bases separated the two germline ends.

This clonotype was detected many times. This rearrangement joins TRBV20-1 to TRBJ2-3; 9 nucleotides match TRBD2. Germline V gives CDR1 DFQATT, CDR2 SNEGSKA (reference sequence). The ends lost 0 bases at V and 3 bases at J; junction bases unmatched: 7. The CDR3 length is 16 residues. The CDR3 coding sequence is TGCAGTGCTAGAGATTGGCTAGCGGGGAGTACAGATACGCAGTATTTT. It yields the protein CSARDWLAGSTDTQYF.

CDR3 residues: CASRYTGENTEAFF. The DNA of the CDR3 is TGTGCCAGCAGATATACAGGGGAGAACACTGAAGCTTTCTTT. The chain combines TRBV12-3 or TRBV12-4 with TRBJ1-1, with 7 bases lining up with TRBD1. CDR3 length: 14 amino acids. Losses at the gene ends were 6 bases for V and 1 base for J; bases not matched to a gene: 5.

This clonotype was seen at least ten times. V and J are TRBV6-1 and TRBJ2-2; the D is unclear. Germline lookup yields CDR1 MNHNS and CDR2 SASEGT. This CDR3 is built from 15 residues. V lost 0 bases and J 3 bases, leaving 8 bases between the germline ends. The CDR3 bases are TGTGCCAGCAGTGAAGCTAGGACCCACACCGGGGAGCTGTTTTTT. As protein: CASSEARTHTGELFF.

The chain has TRBV23-1 and TRBJ2-5, with D possibly being TRBD1 (6 bases). TRBV23-1 is filed as an ORF, its function uncertain. CDR3 length: 14 residues. Deletions cut 8 bases from V and 5 bases from J, with 18 bases between. The CDR3 DNA reads TGCGCCAGCTCGAAGTACAGGGCTCGGGAGACCCAGTACTTC. This encodes CASSKYRARETQYF.

The chain links TRBV11-2 to TRBJ1-4; D is undetermined. Germline-derived CDR1 and CDR2 are SGHAT and FQNNGV. V lost 0 bases and J 7 bases, leaving 9 bases between the germline ends. This CDR3 has 14 amino acids. CDR3 sequence (DNA): TGTGCCAGCAGCTTAGATCATGCCCCTGAAAAACTGTTTTTT. Amino acids: CASSLDHAPEKLFF. The complete variable domain, with remaining parts taken from reference TRBV11-2 and TRBJ1-4, reads EAGVAQSPRYKIIEKRQSVAFWCNPISGHATLYWYQQILGQGPKLLIQFQNNGVVDDSQLPKDRFSAERLKGVDSTLKIQPAKLEDSAVYLCASSLDHAPEKLFFGSGTQLSVL.

This clonotype was seen repeatedly, ten times or more. The chain carries TRBV12-3 or TRBV12-4 and TRBJ2-5; TRBD2 matches at 7 bases. The CDR3 runs to 16 residues. With 3 bases clipped from V and 3 bases from J, the junction kept 10 bases outside the gene matches. The CDR3 here is CASSFSGWDYKETQYF. In DNA, the CDR3 is TGTGCCAGCAGTTTTAGCGGGTGGGACTACAAAGAGACCCAGTACTTC.

This chain links TRBV7-7 with TRBJ2-7; D is uncertain. V lost 5 bases, J lost 1 base, and 9 bases lay in between. Per germline, CDR1 SSHAT and CDR2 FNYEAQ (reference sequence). This CDR3 is built from 13 residues. CDR3 protein: CASSQSRSYEQYF. In DNA, the CDR3 is TGTGCCAGCAGCCAAAGCAGGTCCTACGAGCAGTACTTC.

With regard to this clonotype: A much larger clonotype is one base distant, so this may be a read error. The chain links TRBV7-2 to TRBJ1-1; D unclear. The ends were cut back, 3 bases at V and 6 bases at J, with 11 bases in the middle. The germline V gene encodes CDR1 SGHTA and CDR2 FQGNSA. This CDR3 contains 13 residues. The CDR3, as DNA: TGTGCCAGCAGCTTTAGGACGGAATCTGAAGCTTTCTTT. Residues: CASSFRTESEAFF. Full variable domain (rest looked up from reference TRBV7-2 and TRBJ1-1): GAGVSQSPSNKVTEKGKDVELRCDPISGHTALYWYRQSLGQGLEFLIYFQGNSAPDKSGLPSDRFSAERTGGSVSTLTIQRTQQEDSAVYLCASSFRTESEAFFGQGTRLTVV.

This clonotype occurred many times. V and J are TRBV15 and TRBJ2-3; 9 nucleotides match TRBD2. The germline V gene encodes CDR1 LNHNV and CDR2 YYDKDF (reference sequence). There are 14 residues in the CDR3. V shed 1 base, J shed 6 bases, and the junction held 2 bases outside the gene matches. Here the CDR3 reads CATSRGGGVDTQYF. CDR3 bases: TGTGCCACCAGCAGAGGCGGGGGGGTGGATACGCAGTATTTT. The full variable domain, in which reference TRBV15 and TRBJ2-3 provide the parts outside the CDR3, is DAMVIQNPRYQVTQFGKPVTLSCSQTLNHNVMYWYQQKSSQAPKLLFHYYDKDFNNEADTPDNFQSRRPNTSFCFLDIRSPGLGDTAMYLCATSRGGGVDTQYFGPGTRLTVL.

This clonotype was picked up many times. The rearrangement uses TRBV7-2 and TRBJ2-2; no clear D. Germline V gene data show CDR1 as SGHTA and CDR2 as FQGNSA. The CDR3 consists of 17 residues. V dropped 0 bases and J dropped 0 bases, with 11 bases sitting between them. The CDR3 bases are TGTGCCAGCAGCTTAGCGATTTACGGGCCGAACACCGGGGAGCTGTTTTTT. This gives the protein CASSLAIYGPNTGELFF.

This clonotype was seen many times. The chain links TRBV21-1 to TRBJ2-1; the table names TRBD1, a call not compared with the DNA. TRBV21-1 is marked as a pseudogene. This CDR3 region has 13 residues. Here the CDR3 DNA reads TGTGCCAGCAGTGTAAGGGGGTACAATGAGCAGTTCTTC. Its protein is CASSVRGYNEQFF.

The sample holds many counts of this clonotype. The chain carries TRBV12-3 or TRBV12-4 and TRBJ2-3, with a tentative D call TRBD2 (6 bases). The CDR3 length is 16 residues. V lost 3 bases and J lost 8, with 21 bases in between. CDR3 in DNA: TGTGCCAGCAGTTTGACGGGGTGGGGGGTCCGGGGTACGCAGTATTTT. Amino acid sequence: CASSLTGWGVRGTQYF.

This clonotype has ten or more counts. The J gene is TRBJ1-1, the V gene TRBV5-1; TRBD1 agrees at 9 bases. This CDR3 comprises 12 residues. V lost 7 bases, J lost 6 bases, and 4 bases stayed unmatched. The germline V gene encodes CDR1 SGHRS and CDR2 YFSETQ. The DNA of the CDR3 is TGCGCCAGCCCCAGGACAGGGGCTGAAGCTTTCTTT. Translated, it gives CASPRTGAEAFF. Full variable domain (outside the CDR3, taken from reference TRBV5-1 and TRBJ1-1): KAGVTQTPRYLIKTRGQQVTLSCSPISGHRSVSWYQQTPGQGLQFLFEYFSETQRNKGNFPGRFSGRQFSNSRSEMNVSTLELGDSALYLCASPRTGAEAFFGQGTRLTVV.

There are many counts of this clonotype. The chain carries TRBV5-1 and TRBJ2-5, with 7 bases fitting TRBD1. The CDR3 length is 15 residues. V dropped 4 bases and J dropped 2; count of bases not matched to a gene: 8. Germline CDR1 is SGHRS and CDR2 is YFSETQ. CDR3 in DNA: TGCGCCAGCAGCCAGAGAGGGGGACAGCAAGAGACCCAGTACTTC. Encoded protein: CASSQRGGQQETQYF.

This clonotype occurred many times. The chain combines TRBV3-1 with TRBJ1-5; the D is unclear. The CDR3 totals 14 residues. CDR1 and CDR2 (germline): LGHDT, YNNKEL (reference sequence). Trimming cost V 0 bases and J 7 bases, with 10 bases left between them. The CDR3 bases are TGTGCCAGCAGCCAAGAAACGACCCGGCAGCCCCAGCATTTT. This gives the protein CASSQETTRQPQHF.

This clonotype was seen repeatedly, ten times or more. The chain links TRBV6-2 or TRBV6-3 to TRBJ2-3; 9 bases match TRBD1. The CDR3 extends over 13 amino acids. Germline V gene data show CDR1 as MNHEY and CDR2 as SVGEGT. J lost 10 bases, V lost 6 bases, and 8 bases had no gene match. The CDR3 reads CASRRDRASAQYF. DNA for the CDR3: TGTGCCAGCAGACGGGACAGGGCGTCCGCGCAGTATTTT.

This chain connects TRBV12-3 or TRBV12-4 to TRBJ2-1, with D perhaps given as TRBD1 or TRBD2 (5 bases each). The CDR3 is 14 amino acids. The V gene lost 5 bases and the J gene lost 5 bases, with 13 bases spanning the gap. The CDR3 DNA follows: TGTGCCAGCAGTGGGGGAAATGGAGACAATGAGCAGTTCTTC. It translates to CASSGGNGDNEQFF.

Ten or more counts support this clonotype. The chain recombines TRBV11-2 with TRBJ2-7; 9 nucleotides agree with TRBD2. CDR3 length: 15 residues. After removal of 4 bases from V and 6 bases from J, the junction contained 10 bases not matched to a gene. The germline gives CDR1 SGHAT, CDR2 FQNNGV. CDR3 in amino acids: CASSSLRGGPSEQYV. In DNA, the CDR3 is TGTGCCAGCAGCTCCCTGCGGGGGGGGCCTTCCGAGCAGTACGTC.

This clonotype has more than one count but fewer than ten. J is TRBJ2-1 and V is TRBV19; D uncertain. Trimming removed 7 bases from V and 3 bases from J, with 16 bases in between. Germline-derived CDR1 and CDR2 are LNHDA and SQIVND (reference sequence). There are 15 residues in the CDR3. Written as DNA, the CDR3 is TGTGCCAGTACACGGTCGGAGCGACTCTACAATGAGCAGTTCTTC. This codes for CASTRSERLYNEQFF.

This clonotype has only a few counts. The chain uses TRBV10-3 and TRBJ1-2; D possibly corresponds to TRBD1 (5 bases). CDR1 ENHRY and CDR2 SYGVKD come from the germline V gene. CDR3 length: 14 amino acids. V was clipped by 8 bases and J by 4 bases, with 17 bases between them. The DNA of the CDR3 is TGTGCCATCGGAAGTCCATCTGGGGGCTATGGCTACACCTTC. Translated, it gives CAIGSPSGGYGYTF.

This clonotype has at least ten counts. V and J are TRBV5-1 and TRBJ1-1; 10 bases are shared with TRBD1. CDR1 is SGHRS and CDR2 is YFSETQ in the germline V gene. V lost 2 bases and J lost 4; bases outside the gene matches: 2. The CDR3 sequence is 14 residues long. CDR3 DNA sequence: TGCGCCAGCAGCTTAGGACAGGGGGGCACTGAAGCTTTCTTT. Translating gives CASSLGQGGTEAFF.

This clonotype was seen many times. V is TRBV29-1 and J is TRBJ1-5, with 7 nucleotides matching TRBD1. The ends lost 6 bases at V and 1 base at J; junction bases unmatched: 3. CDR1 SQVTM and CDR2 ANQGSEA come from the germline V gene. The CDR3 runs to 13 residues. The CDR3 loop is CSVSRGSNQPQHF. CDR3 sequence (DNA): TGCAGCGTATCCAGGGGGAGCAATCAGCCCCAGCATTTT.

Many counts were recorded for this clonotype. V usage is TRBV10-1 and J usage is TRBJ2-7; a possible D gene is TRBD1 (6 bases). V was pared by 3 bases and J by 3 bases, with 18 bases between. The CDR3 covers 16 residues. Per germline, CDR1 WNHNN and CDR2 SYGVQD (reference sequence). CDR3 region: CASSDGRGPQLYEQYF. The CDR3 nucleotides are TGCGCCAGCAGTGACGGCAGGGGCCCTCAACTCTACGAGCAGTACTTC.

This clonotype was picked up many times. The chain joins TRBV20-1 to TRBJ1-1; D is possibly TRBD1 (6 bases). Trimming pared 7 bases from V and 0 bases from J, leaving 12 bases between. CDR3 length: 13 residues. Looked up from germline, CDR1 is DFQATT and CDR2 is SNEGSKA (reference sequence). The CDR3: CSGQDNMNTEAFF. CDR3 coding DNA: TGCAGTGGACAGGATAACATGAACACTGAAGCTTTCTTT.